Each of the 6 T cell receptor beta chains below was sequenced from the same sample in a study of cytomegalovirus exposure and HLA in healthy donors. Use of 60 Vbeta and 13 Jbeta primers characterized the PCR. TCRdb's copy holds only in-frame clones and misses some; the assay was immunoSEQ multiplex PCR. Found here are about 110,000 clones, 60% to 85% of them singletons; the top ten hold less than 3%. The sequenced material came from PBMCs. These receptors came from a male donor in good health and CMV-seropositive.

The rearrangement links TRBV5-4 to TRBJ1-2; D perhaps matches TRBD1 (5 bases). This CDR3 comprises 14 residues. Germline V CDR1 and CDR2: SGHNT, YYREEE (reference sequence). Trimming removed 3 bases from V and 2 bases from J, with 11 bases in between. Here the CDR3 DNA reads TGTGCCAGCAGCTGGGGCAGGGAAAACTATGGCTACACCTTC. Translating it yields CASSWGRENYGYTF.

V usage is TRBV7-6 and J usage is TRBJ1-3; maybe TRBD1 (5 bases). This CDR3 contains 16 residues. V lost 0 bases to trimming and J lost 0 bases, with 9 bases between them. CDR1 is SGHVS, CDR2 FNYEAQ, per germline. CDR3 in DNA: TGTGCCAGCAGCTTAGCGGTGCAGGGCTCTGGAAACACCATATATTTT. This gives the protein CASSLAVQGSGNTIYF.

The chain recombines TRBV18 with TRBJ1-5, with 9 bases lining up with TRBD1. Germline CDR1 KGHSH, CDR2 LQKENI. CDR3 length equals 17 residues. J lost 1 base, V lost 1 base, and 5 bases had no gene match. The CDR3 sequence: CASSPRVDRGSNQPQHF. DNA of the CDR3: TGTGCCAGCTCACCACGGGTCGACAGGGGGAGCAATCAGCCCCAGCATTTT.

This clone appeared a few times. This rearrangement joins TRBV30 to TRBJ2-2; TRBD2 matches at 13 bases. The CDR3 totals 15 residues. CDR1 is GTSNPN, CDR2 SVGIG, per germline (reference sequence). The V segment lost 4 bases and the J segment 6 bases; nucleotides outside the gene matches: 5. The CDR3 loop is CAWTAGLAGPGELFF. The DNA of the CDR3 is TGTGCCTGGACGGCGGGACTAGCGGGACCCGGGGAGCTGTTTTTT.

This sequence joins TRBV4-3 and TRBJ2-1, with 10 positions matching TRBD2. CDR1 is LGHNA, CDR2 YSLEER, per germline. There are 20 residues in the CDR3. Losses at the gene ends were 0 bases for V and 0 bases for J; bases not matched to a gene: 11. CDR3 sequence (DNA): TGCGCCAGCAGCCAAGATACGGCTAGCGGGGGCACCTTCTCCTACAATGAGCAGTTCTTC. Its translation: CASSQDTASGGTFSYNEQFF.

The chain has TRBV5-1 and TRBJ2-3; D unresolved. The length of the CDR3 is 14 residues. Deletions cut 4 bases from V and 1 base from J, with 10 bases between. CDR1 SGHRS and CDR2 YFSETQ come from the germline V gene. The CDR3 sequence is CASSEVPGTDTQYF. CDR3 in DNA: TGCGCCAGCAGCGAGGTCCCAGGCACAGATACGCAGTATTTT.